The rows below give T cell receptor beta chains drawn from one sample of a study of blood T cell repertoires in COVID-19. Some clones are missing from TCRdb's copy, which holds only in-frame ones; the method was immunoSEQ multiplex PCR. The sample lists about 190,000 clones; about 81% were seen once. The specimen sequenced was PBMCs or T cells enriched from blood (not recorded which). The receptors stem from a woman aged 25-40 years who had recovered from COVID-19. Both conserved end residues are part of each CDR3. D genes are given only for firm matches. For some rows the clone size is stated as once, few or many, or as a class when expanded; others skip it.

>TRBJ1-1|-|TRBV2|-
CASSIAVNTEAFF
TGTGCCAGCAGTATTGCGGTAAACACTGAAGCTTTCTTT
>TRBJ1-1|-|TRBV6-6|-
CASSGQFMNTEAFF
TGTGCCAGCAGTGGACAGTTCATGAACACTGAAGCTTTCTTT
>TRBJ1-4|-|TRBV28|-
CASSLEQLNEKLFF
TGTGCCAGCAGTTTGGAACAGCTTAATGAAAAACTGTTTTTT
>TRBJ2-2|-|TRBV10-1|TRBD1
CASSESKGGLTGELFF
TGCGCCAGCAGTGAGTCTAAAGGGGGCCTCACCGGGGAGCTGTTTTTT
>TRBJ2-1|-|TRBV3-1/TRBV3-2|TRBD2
CASSREGLAGYNEQFF
TGTGCCAGCAGCCGCGAAGGGCTAGCGGGTTACAATGAGCAGTTCTTC
>TRBJ1-4|-|TRBV7-6|-
CASSLGTGYAGKLFF
TGTGCCAGCAGCTTAGGCACAGGGTACGCAGGAAAACTGTTTTTT
>TRBJ1-1|-|TRBV19|TRBD1
CASSPRTGGRNTEAFF
TGTGCCAGTAGTCCCAGGACAGGGGGAAGGAACACTGAAGCTTTCTTT
>TRBJ1-1|-|TRBV19|-
CASASLRGTEAFF
TGTGCCAGTGCCTCTTTAAGGGGCACTGAAGCTTTCTTT
>TRBJ1-2|few|TRBV7-2|-
CASSKEGGLGGYTF
TGTGCCAGCAGCAAAGAAGGGGGTCTTGGTGGCTACACCTTC
>TRBJ2-3|-|TRBV6-1|-
CASSDLQGGTDTQYF
TGTGCCAGCAGTGATTTGCAGGGTGGCACAGATACGCAGTATTTT
>TRBJ1-5|-|TRBV7-8|-
CASSLNQGRPQHF
TGTGCCAGCAGCCTAAACCAGGGTCGGCCCCAGCATTTT
>TRBJ1-2|few|TRBV12-3/TRBV12-4|TRBD1
CASSQGQARGYTF
TGTGCCAGCAGCCAGGGACAGGCGCGAGGCTACACCTTC
>TRBJ2-5|-|TRBV20-1|-
CSASRGQETQYF
TGCAGTGCCAGTAGGGGGCAAGAGACCCAGTACTTC
>TRBJ2-3|-|TRBV5-1|-
CASSLARGRADTQYF
TGCGCCAGCAGCTTGGCAAGGGGGAGGGCAGATACGCAGTATTTT
>TRBJ1-1|-|TRBV2|TRBD1
CASGYRGGTEAFF
TGTGCCAGCGGATACAGGGGGGGGACTGAAGCTTTCTTT
>TRBJ2-3|-|TRBV12-3/TRBV12-4|-
CASTRVLGTQYF
TGTGCCAGCACCCGGGTTTTAGGTACGCAGTATTTT
>TRBJ2-1|-|TRBV27|-
CASRDVGSAYNEQFF
TGTGCCAGCAGGGATGTCGGGAGCGCCTACAATGAGCAGTTCTTC
>TRBJ1-4|-|TRBV28|TRBD1
CASSQTGIREKLFF
TGTGCCAGCAGCCAGACAGGGATTCGTGAAAAACTGTTTTTT
>TRBJ1-5|-|TRBV9|TRBD1
CASSETGGGNQPQHF
TGTGCCAGCAGCGAAACAGGGGGAGGGAATCAGCCCCAGCATTTT
>TRBJ1-2|once|TRBV7-2|-
CASSLGGGFRRNYGYTF
TGTGCCAGCAGCTTAGGAGGGGGATTTCGCCGAAACTATGGCTACACCTTC
>TRBJ2-1|few|TRBV19|TRBD2
CASSPILAGGRGYEQFF
TGTGCCAGTAGTCCCATCTTAGCGGGAGGCCGGGGGTATGAGCAGTTCTTC
>TRBJ1-1|-|TRBV12-3/TRBV12-4|TRBD1
CASSRGQGGEAFF
TGTGCCAGCAGCCGGGGACAGGGAGGGGAAGCTTTCTTT
>TRBJ1-2|few|TRBV19|TRBD1
CASSTTGTATIGGYTF
TGTGCCAGTAGTACCACCGGGACAGCCACTATCGGTGGCTACACCTTC
>TRBJ1-5|-|TRBV2|-
CASSEYIQNQPQHF
TGTGCCAGCAGTGAGTATATCCAGAATCAGCCCCAGCATTTT
>TRBJ1-4|-|TRBV7-2|-
CASSFSANTGNEKLFF
TGTGCCAGCAGCTTCTCTGCCAATACAGGGAATGAAAAACTGTTTTTT
>TRBJ1-5|-|TRBV6-5|-
CASVEGKQPQHF
TGTGCCAGCGTGGAGGGCAAACAGCCCCAGCATTTT
>TRBJ2-4|-|TRBV21-1|-
CASSNSISGRAGLAKNIQYF
TGTGCCAGCAGCAACTCAATTAGCGGGAGGGCCGGGTTAGCCAAAAACATTCAGTACTTC
>TRBJ2-3|-|TRBV24-1|TRBD2
CATSQPERGARTDTQYF
TGTGCCACCAGCCAACCGGAGCGGGGGGCCCGCACAGATACGCAGTATTTT
>TRBJ2-2|-|TRBV2|TRBD2
CASSVGGGNTGELFF
TGTGCCAGCAGTGTTGGCGGGGGGAACACCGGGGAGCTGTTTTTT
>TRBJ1-2|-|TRBV6-5|-
CASSDWDYGYTF
TGTGCCAGCAGCGACTGGGACTATGGCTACACCTTC
>TRBJ1-1|-|TRBV28|TRBD1
CASRRDRASTEAFF
TGTGCCAGCAGACGGGACAGGGCTTCCACTGAAGCTTTCTTT
>TRBJ2-3|few|TRBV9|-
CASSTRGGGPSDTQYF
TGTGCCAGCAGCACAAGAGGGGGAGGGCCCTCAGATACGCAGTATTTT
>TRBJ1-3|-|TRBV28|-
CASSLPGGNTIYF
TGTGCCAGCAGTCTCCCGGGTGGAAACACCATATATTTT
>TRBJ1-2|-|TRBV19|TRBD1
CASTAAGGDYGYTF
TGTGCCAGTACCGCTGCAGGGGGCGACTATGGCTACACCTTC
>TRBJ1-1|-|TRBV5-5|TRBD1
CASSSLGTDTEAFF
TGTGCCAGCAGCTCACTCGGGACAGACACTGAAGCTTTCTTT
>TRBJ2-1|-|TRBV7-3|-
CASSLSRDYNEQFF
TGTGCCAGCAGCTTAAGCAGGGACTACAATGAGCAGTTCTTC
>TRBJ1-5|-|TRBV5-4|TRBD1
CASSEGQGDQPQHF
TGTGCCAGCAGCGAGGGACAGGGAGATCAGCCCCAGCATTTT
>TRBJ2-3|-|TRBV6-5|-
CASSLLGPTDTQYF
TGTGCCAGCAGCCTACTAGGGCCTACAGATACGCAGTATTTT
>TRBJ2-1|-|TRBV21-1|-
CASSNISRTSYNEQFF
TGTGCCAGCAGCAATATAAGCCGCACCTCCTACAATGAGCAGTTCTTC
>TRBJ2-3|-|TRBV18|-
CASSPSRGSDTQYF
TGTGCCAGCTCACCCTCCCGTGGCTCAGATACGCAGTATTTT
>TRBJ2-7|-|TRBV28|TRBD1
CASSGQARTASYEQYF
TGTGCCAGCAGTGGACAGGCCCGCACGGCATCCTACGAGCAGTACTTC
>TRBJ2-7|-|TRBV18|TRBD1
CASSPGTASSEQYF
TGTGCCAGCTCACCCGGGACAGCCTCGAGCGAGCAGTACTTC
>TRBJ2-1|-|TRBV3-1/TRBV3-2|TRBD1
CASSYSPSISTGLQGAKFF
TGTGCCAGCAGCTACTCACCTTCGATCTCGACAGGACTACAGGGGGCAAAGTTCTTC
>TRBJ1-6|-|TRBV28|-
CASSFRPNSPLHF
TGTGCCAGCAGTTTCCGTCCGAATTCACCCCTCCACTTT
>TRBJ1-3|-|TRBV5-1|TRBD1
CASSLTGAISGNTIYF
TGCGCCAGCAGCTTGACAGGGGCAATCTCTGGAAACACCATATATTTT
>TRBJ1-5|-|TRBV5-4|TRBD1
CASSLGQGGNQPQHF
TGTGCCAGCAGCTTAGGACAGGGAGGAAATCAGCCCCAGCATTTT
>TRBJ1-6|-|TRBV6-2/TRBV6-3|-
CASSYGGLNSPLHF
TGTGCCAGCAGTTACGGGGGACTAAATTCACCCCTCCACTTT
>TRBJ2-5|-|TRBV6-5|-
CASSSTGLSETQYF
TGTGCCAGCAGCTCTACGGGACTTTCGGAGACCCAGTACTTC
>TRBJ2-7|-|TRBV29-1|TRBD2
CSGGSGKHEQYF
TGCAGCGGGGGTAGCGGGAAACACGAGCAGTACTTC
>TRBJ2-2|-|TRBV5-5|TRBD2
CASSFLLGLNTGELFF
TGTGCCAGCAGCTTTCTTCTGGGACTAAACACCGGGGAGCTGTTTTTT
>TRBJ2-6|-|TRBV28|-
CASSLRTTSGANVLTF
TGTGCCAGCAGTTTGAGGACAACCTCTGGGGCCAACGTCCTGACTTTC
>TRBJ2-1|-|TRBV7-3|-
CASSPSGNEQFF
TGTGCCAGCAGCCCTTCGGGCAATGAGCAGTTCTTC
>TRBJ1-5|-|TRBV5-6|TRBD1
CASSLGGQGLNQPQHF
TGTGCCAGCAGCTTGGGAGGACAGGGTCTCAATCAGCCCCAGCATTTT
>TRBJ1-5|once|TRBV28|TRBD1
CASSLYYDRAPQHF
TGTGCCAGCAGTTTGTATTACGACAGGGCCCCCCAGCATTTT